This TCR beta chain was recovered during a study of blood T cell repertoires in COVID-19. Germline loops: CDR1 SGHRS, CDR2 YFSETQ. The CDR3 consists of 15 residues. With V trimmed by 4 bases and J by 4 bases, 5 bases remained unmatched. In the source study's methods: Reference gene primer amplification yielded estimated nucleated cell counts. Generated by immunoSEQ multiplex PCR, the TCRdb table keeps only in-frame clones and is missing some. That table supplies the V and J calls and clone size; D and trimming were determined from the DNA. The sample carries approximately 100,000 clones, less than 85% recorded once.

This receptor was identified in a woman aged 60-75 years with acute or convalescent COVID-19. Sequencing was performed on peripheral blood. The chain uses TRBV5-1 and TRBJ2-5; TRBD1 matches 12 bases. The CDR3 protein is CASSDRDRGRETQYF. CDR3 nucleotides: TGCGCCAGCAGCGACCGGGACAGGGGGCGAGAGACCCAGTACTTC.